A selection of T cell receptor beta chains follows, all from one sample in a study of PD-1 blockade in classical Hodgkin lymphoma. Data came from immunoSEQ multiplex PCR; TCRdb stores just in-frame clones and leaves some out. The sample shows around 50,000 clones, around four fifths of them seen only once. Material: peripheral blood mononuclear cells (PBMCs), obtained before the fourth cycle of nivolumab. These receptors all come from a human donor with classical Hodgkin lymphoma. The CDR3 runs from the conserved cysteine through the conserved F or W. The D gene is left open where the match is weak. The size field is filled for only some rows; it gives once, few, many or a size class.

TRBJ2-7,18,TRBD1,.,TRBV28,TGTGCCAGCAGTTTAGGCCCCATGACAGGGGATCACTCCTACGAGCAGTACTTC,CASSLGPMTGDHSYEQYF
TRBJ2-7,14,.,.,TRBV6-5,TGTGCCAGCAGTTACGGCGAAACAGGGTTCGAGCAGTACTTC,CASSYGETGFEQYF
TRBJ1-1,14,.,.,TRBV30,TGTGCCGGGAGGGGGGCCAGAGCCAACACTGAAGCTTTCTTT,CAGRGARANTEAFF
TRBJ1-1,14,.,.,TRBV7-6,TGTGCCAGCAGCTTAAACCCCGCGAACACTGAAGCTTTCTTT,CASSLNPANTEAFF
TRBJ2-7,13,.,.,TRBV11-3,TGTGCCAGCAGCGCCCGGGAAGGGTCCGGGCAGTACTTC,CASSAREGSGQYF
TRBJ1-1,14,.,.,TRBV19,TGTGCCAGTAGTGTTAATCGGATCATCCCTGAAGCTTTCTTT,CASSVNRIIPEAFF
TRBJ2-7,14,.,.,TRBV7-8,TGTGCCAGCAGCTTAGCGGGCTCTTCCCACGAGCAGTACTTC,CASSLAGSSHEQYF
TRBJ1-4,15,TRBD1,.,TRBV7-8,TGTGCCAGCAGCTCCAGACAGGGTTCGGCTGAAAAACTGTTTTTT,CASSSRQGSAEKLFF
TRBJ2-1,19,.,.,TRBV11-2,TGTGCCAGCAGCTCTTTCCCCGACCCCCTGAGGGGCCTCTACAATGAGCAGTTCTTC,CASSSFPDPLRGLYNEQFF
TRBJ1-5,13,.,once,TRBV28,TGTGCCAGCAGGTACAGGAAAAATCAGCCCCAGCATTTT,CASRYRKNQPQHF
TRBJ2-7,13,.,.,TRBV5-1,TGCGCCAGCAGGCCACAGGGATACGGCGAGCAGTACTTC,CASRPQGYGEQYF
TRBJ1-5,14,.,.,TRBV10-1,TGCGCCAGAACCCCGTACCCTTTAGATCAGCCCCAGCATTTT,CARTPYPLDQPQHF
TRBJ2-5,11,.,.,TRBV15,TGTGCCACCAGCACGGGAGAGACCCAGTACTTC,CATSTGETQYF
TRBJ1-2,12,.,few,TRBV25-1,TGTGCCAGCAGTGAATATGGGGCTGGCTACACCTTC,CASSEYGAGYTF
TRBJ2-7,13,.,.,TRBV7-8,TGTGCCAGCAGCTTAGAGGAGGGGGTTGGGCAGTACTTC,CASSLEEGVGQYF
TRBJ2-1,15,TRBD1,.,TRBV7-2,TGTGCCAGCAGCTTGGGGACAGGGGATATCAATGAGCAGTTCTTC,CASSLGTGDINEQFF